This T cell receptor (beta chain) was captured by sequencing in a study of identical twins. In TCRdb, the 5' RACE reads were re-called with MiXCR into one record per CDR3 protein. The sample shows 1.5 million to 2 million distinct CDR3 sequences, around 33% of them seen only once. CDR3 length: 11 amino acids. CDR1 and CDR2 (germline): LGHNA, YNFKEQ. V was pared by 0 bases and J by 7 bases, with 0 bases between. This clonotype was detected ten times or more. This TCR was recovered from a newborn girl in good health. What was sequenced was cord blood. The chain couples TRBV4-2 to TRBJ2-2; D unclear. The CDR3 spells CASSQDGELFF. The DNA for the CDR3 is TGTGCCAGCAGCCAAGACGGGGAGCTGTTTTTT.